One T cell receptor beta chain is described in this entry. Assay used: immunoSEQ multiplex PCR; TCRdb lists only in-frame clones, some missing. The sample lists some 99,000 clones, approximately 90% occurring once. The data stem from a study of control samples from healthy donors and cancer patients. The germline gives CDR1 LGHDT, CDR2 YNNKEL (reference sequence). The CDR3 runs to 14 residues. Trimming cost V 7 bases and J 1 base; bases outside gene matches: 4. The source of this sequence is a woman aged 45-60 years in good health. Sequencing input: blood. This chain uses TRBV3-1 (or the pseudogene TRBV3-2) with TRBJ2-7; 10 nucleotides match TRBD2. CDR3 coding DNA: TGTGCCAGCACCCTTAGCGGGGGGTCCTACGAGCAGTACTTC. Its translation is CASTLSGGSYEQYF.